A single sample gave rise to the 28 T cell receptor beta chains below, sequenced in a study of monozygotic twins with inflammatory bowel disease. TCRdb reanalyzed the 5' RACE reads, giving one entry per CDR3 protein sequence and no DNA. The sample holds 420,000 or so distinct CDR3 sequences. The sequencing input was blood. The receptors shown here come from a human donor with ulcerative colitis or Crohn's disease, or a healthy co-twin of an affected twin (not recorded which).

The chain is built from TRBV30 and TRBJ1-5; the TCRdb D gene call, TRBD1, has no DNA to confirm it. Germline assignment: CDR1 GTSNPN and CDR2 SVGIG (reference sequence). The CDR3 contains 17 residues. CDR3 in amino acids: CAWSVARLTGAGQPQHF.

This chain uses TRBV28 with TRBJ2-2. Germline assignment: CDR1 MDHEN and CDR2 SYDVKM. The CDR3 length is 15 residues. The CDR3: CASSIRTGPTGELFF.

The rearrangement uses TRBV12-3 or TRBV12-4 and TRBJ2-7. The CDR3 has 14 amino acids. The CDR3 region is CASSFSEQVYEQYF.

This chain uses TRBV7-2 with TRBJ1-6; as DNA is missing, the TRBD1 call by TCRdb cannot be tested. The CDR3 consists of 16 residues. Germline loops: CDR1 SGHTA, CDR2 FQGNSA. The CDR3 sequence: CASSLGRQGIGSPLHF. Drawing the rest from reference TRBV7-2 and TRBJ1-6, the complete variable domain is GAGVSQSPSNKVTEKGKDVELRCDPISGHTALYWYRQSLGQGLEFLIYFQGNSAPDKSGLPSDRFSAERTGGSVSTLTIQRTQQEDSAVYLCASSLGRQGIGSPLHFGNGTRLTVT.

The CDR3 region is CSARDPGAGVVTDTQYF. The chain couples TRBV20-1 to TRBJ2-3; with no DNA, the TCRdb D assignment of TRBD1 cannot be verified. CDR1 DFQATT and CDR2 SNEGSKA come from the germline V gene (reference sequence). The CDR3 totals 17 residues.

The chain has TRBV5-5 and TRBJ1-2; TCRdb's assignment of TRBD1 cannot be checked, as there is no DNA. This CDR3 comprises 14 residues. The germline gives CDR1 SGHKS, CDR2 YYEKEE (reference sequence). CDR3 amino acids: CASSSWDRIGGYTF.

The gene calls are TRBV12-3 or TRBV12-4 and TRBJ2-3; the D call of TRBD1 rests on TCRdb alone, since no DNA is present to check it. This CDR3 comprises 11 residues. CDR3: CASSLGRGQYF.

The CDR3 here is CASSRGTEGGMRDEQYF. J is TRBJ2-7 and V is TRBV21-1; the TCRdb call, TRBD1, lacks DNA for checking. TRBV21-1 is an annotated pseudogene. The CDR3 spans 17 residues.

The J gene is TRBJ2-5, the V gene TRBV19; TCRdb's D gene call, TRBD1, goes unchecked for lack of DNA. The germline gives CDR1 LNHDA, CDR2 SQIVND (reference sequence). The CDR3 totals 13 residues. CDR3: CASSTRPLETQYF.

The genes are TRBV28 and TRBJ1-6. Germline CDR1 and CDR2: MDHEN and SYDVKM. The CDR3 sequence is 18 residues long. The CDR3 sequence: CASRSAKLRSSYNSPLHF. Variable domain in full (rest from reference TRBV28 and TRBJ1-6): DVKVTQSSRYLVKRTGEKVFLECVQDMDHENMFWYRQDPGLGLRLIYFSYDVKMKEKGDIPEGYSVSREKKERFSLILESASTNQTSMYLCASRSAKLRSSYNSPLHFGNGTRLTVT.

The rearrangement links TRBV2 to TRBJ1-5. The CDR3 loop spans 13 amino acids. CDR1 is SNHLY and CDR2 is FYNNEI in the germline V gene. The CDR3 here is CASSEALGLTQHF. Using reference TRBV2 and TRBJ1-5 for the parts outside the CDR3, the full variable domain is EPEVTQTPSHQVTQMGQEVILRCVPISNHLYFYWYRQILGQKVEFLVSFYNNEISEKSEIFDDQFSVERPDGSNFTLKIRSTKLEDSAMYFCASSEALGLTQHFGDGTRLSIL.

The genes are TRBV4-3 and TRBJ2-1; the D gene TCRdb calls, TRBD1, cannot be checked with no DNA. Per germline, CDR1 LGHNA and CDR2 YSLEER. This CDR3 comprises 12 residues. This CDR3 reads CASSQEGDKQFF.

CDR3 region: CASGLAVTGELFF. The gene calls are TRBV5-1 and TRBJ2-2. This CDR3 is 13 amino acids long. Per germline, CDR1 SGHRS and CDR2 YFSETQ.

The gene calls are TRBV19 and TRBJ2-7; no DNA is available, so the TRBD1 call from TCRdb remains unchecked. The CDR3 contains 14 residues. The germline V gene encodes CDR1 LNHDA and CDR2 SQIVND (reference sequence). The CDR3 loop reads CASSAGTGVIEQYF.

The chain joins TRBV20-1 to TRBJ2-7; absent DNA, TCRdb's TRBD1 call cannot be checked. From germline, CDR1 is DFQATT and CDR2 SNEGSKA (reference sequence). CDR3 length: 14 amino acids. The CDR3 loop is CSASGAAGVYEQYF.

The genes are TRBV27 and TRBJ2-5; the TRBD1 assignment by TCRdb is unverifiable without DNA. From germline, CDR1 is MNHEY and CDR2 SMNVEV (reference sequence). The CDR3 runs 15 residues. The CDR3: CASSLSRQPEETQYF.

The J gene is TRBJ1-1, the V gene TRBV3-1; TCRdb gives TRBD1 as the D gene, but with no DNA this cannot be confirmed. Germline V gives CDR1 LGHDT, CDR2 YNNKEL (reference sequence). The CDR3 length is 14 residues. The CDR3 region is CASSSRDRGSEAFF.

The CDR3 region is CASSQDPGFWQGNTEAFF. The chain links TRBV4-1 to TRBJ1-1. This CDR3 spans 18 amino acids. In germline, CDR1 is MGHRA, CDR2 YSYEKL.

The chain links TRBV29-1 to TRBJ2-1; the D call from TCRdb, TRBD1, cannot be confirmed without DNA. The CDR3 loop spans 13 amino acids. Germline loops: CDR1 SQVTM, CDR2 ANQGSEA. This chain's CDR3 is CSVGRANGNEQFF.

This sequence joins TRBV7-2 and TRBJ2-2; TCRdb's D call, TRBD1, is unchecked because there is no DNA. Per germline, CDR1 SGHTA and CDR2 FQGNSA. The CDR3 length is 15 residues. The CDR3 loop reads CASSGQGSSAGELFF.

The chain employs TRBV3-1 and TRBJ2-1; TCRdb indicates TRBD1, and absent DNA this call remains unverified. The CDR3 is made up of 15 amino acids. Germline V lookup: CDR1 LGHDT, CDR2 YNNKEL (reference sequence). Here the CDR3 reads CASSQDQTGGNEQFF.

The chain combines TRBV6-6 with TRBJ2-7; TCRdb selects TRBD1, and the lack of DNA leaves this call unchecked. CDR3 size: 14 residues. Germline V CDR1 and CDR2: MNHNY, SVGAGI (reference sequence). CDR3 sequence reads: CASSPGQGVHEQYF.

This rearrangement joins TRBV14 to TRBJ2-5; TCRdb names TRBD2, which stays unverified in the absence of DNA. Germline V gene lookup returns CDR1 SGHDN and CDR2 FVKESK. This CDR3 has 15 amino acids. CDR3 amino acids: CASSQLGLAGGTQYF.

The chain couples TRBV5-5 to TRBJ1-5. The CDR3 totals 13 residues. The germline V gene has CDR1 SGHKS and CDR2 YYEKEE (reference sequence). The chain's CDR3 is CASSFNPNRPQHF.

The CDR3 is CASSLTPGRGQGIDTQYF. The J gene is TRBJ2-3, the V gene TRBV11-1; the D call of TRBD1 rests on TCRdb alone, since no DNA is present to check it. CDR1 is SGHAT, CDR2 FQDESV, per germline (reference sequence). The CDR3 is 18 residues long. Filled out from reference TRBV11-1 and TRBJ2-3, the complete variable domain reads EAEVAQSPRYKITEKSQAVAFWCDPISGHATLYWYRQILGQGPELLVQFQDESVVDDSQLPKDRFSAERLKGVDSTLKIQPAELGDSAMYLCASSLTPGRGQGIDTQYFGPGTRLTVL.

The chain recombines TRBV20-1 with TRBJ2-7. The CDR3 consists of 13 residues. Germline values: CDR1 DFQATT, CDR2 SNEGSKA (reference sequence). This chain's CDR3 is CSARERSSYEQYF.

The rearrangement links TRBV7-9 to TRBJ1-4; the TRBD1 assignment by TCRdb is unverifiable without DNA. The germline V gene encodes CDR1 SEHNR and CDR2 FQNEAQ (reference sequence). This CDR3 has 15 amino acids. This CDR3 is CASSQVGEPNEKLFF.

Here the CDR3 reads CASSSWTGDETQYF. V and J are TRBV7-7 and TRBJ2-5; checking the TCRdb D call of TRBD1 is not possible without DNA. The germline gives CDR1 SSHAT, CDR2 FNYEAQ (reference sequence). The CDR3 has 14 amino acids.